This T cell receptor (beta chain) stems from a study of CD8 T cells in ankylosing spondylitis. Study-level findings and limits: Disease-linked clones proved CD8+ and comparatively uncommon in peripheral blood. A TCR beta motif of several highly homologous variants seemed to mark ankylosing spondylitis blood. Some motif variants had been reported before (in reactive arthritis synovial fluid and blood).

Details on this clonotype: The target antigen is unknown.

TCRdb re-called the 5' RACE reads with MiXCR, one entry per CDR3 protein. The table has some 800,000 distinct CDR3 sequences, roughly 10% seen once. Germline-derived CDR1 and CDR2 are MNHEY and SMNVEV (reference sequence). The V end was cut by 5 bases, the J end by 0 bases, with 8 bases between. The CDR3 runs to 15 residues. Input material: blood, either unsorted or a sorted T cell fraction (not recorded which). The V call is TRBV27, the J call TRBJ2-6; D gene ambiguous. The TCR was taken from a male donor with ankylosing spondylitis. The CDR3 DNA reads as TGTGCCAGCAGTGCCCCCCTCTCTGGGGCCAACGTCCTGACTTTC. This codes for CASSAPLSGANVLTF. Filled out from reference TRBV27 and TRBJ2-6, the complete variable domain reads EAQVTQNPRYLITVTGKKLTVTCSQNMNHEYMSWYRQDPGLGLRQIYYSMNVEVTDKGDVPEGYKVSRKEKRNFPLILESPSPNQTSLYFCASSAPLSGANVLTFGAGSRLTVL.